The following is a T cell receptor beta chain sequence with its context. Antigen unknown. The data stem from a study of blood T cells in healthy people across ages. Peripheral blood samples of roughly 9.8 milliliters were drawn from each donor. V gave up 5 bases and J gave up 2 bases, with 20 bases separating them. The CDR3 consists of 17 residues. Primed by a sample-barcoded 5' primer and a J-beta primer mix, a second PCR proceeded for 7 to 11 cycles. TCRdb re-called the 5' RACE reads with MiXCR, one entry per CDR3 protein. The table includes about 1.5 million distinct CDR3 sequences, 35% to 45% detected once. Study conclusions and caveats: Long-lived donors exceeded aged donors in naive CD4+ cells and diversity.

This chain connects TRBV12-3 or TRBV12-4 to TRBJ2-3; no clear D gene. Material for sequencing was blood. This sequence originates from a woman under 30 in good health. CDR3 sequence: CASSPQRTSLSTDTQYF. The CDR3 DNA reads TGTGCCAGCAGTCCCCAGAGGACGTCACTCTCCACAGATACGCAGTATTTT.